This T cell receptor (beta chain) was documented in a study of blood T cell repertoires in COVID-19. The CDR3 has 12 residues. Germline V CDR1 and CDR2: MNHEY, SMNVEV (reference sequence). Deletions cut 5 bases from V and 10 bases from J, with 15 bases between. TCRdb keeps only in-frame clones here, not all; method: immunoSEQ multiplex PCR. This sample has roughly 190,000 clones; 89% occur once, and the top ten carry roughly 0.82%. Categorization into cohorts depended on clinical history that participants reported. Sequencing was done on a sample of PBMCs or T cells enriched from blood (not recorded which). V usage is TRBV27 and J usage is TRBJ2-7, with a possible D match to TRBD2 (5 bases). The receptor comes from a woman aged 18-35 years who had recovered from COVID-19. CDR3 region: CASSRPKGDQYF. CDR3 bases: TGTGCCAGCAGTCGACCAAAGGGAGATCAGTACTTC.